Listed below are T cell receptor beta chains from one sample, sequenced in a study of vaccination and CD4 T cells after COVID-19. TCRdb ran MiXCR on the PCR reads and lists one entry per CDR3 protein. The data show 26,000 or so distinct CDR3 sequences, roughly 42% seen once. The antigens for these receptors are not known. Input material: CD4+ T cells from blood, cultured in vitro. These receptors came from a human donor who had recovered from COVID-19. The CDR3 runs from the conserved cysteine through the conserved F or W. The D gene is left open where the match is weak. Some rows have no size entry. The others give once, few or many, or a class for an expanded clone.

d_gene: NA; abundance: NA; j_gene: TRBJ2-2; len: 19; v_gene: TRBV7-2; CDR3aa: CASSHRGGYGGAEAGELFF; CDR3nt: TGTGCCAGCAGCCACCGAGGAGGATATGGCGGGGCGGAAGCCGGGGAGCTGTTTTTT
d_gene: TRBD2; abundance: NA; j_gene: TRBJ2-7; len: 14; v_gene: TRBV6-2/TRBV6-3; CDR3aa: CASTDGTIIWEQYF; CDR3nt: TGTGCCAGCACCGACGGGACTATCATCTGGGAGCAGTACTTC
d_gene: NA; abundance: few; j_gene: TRBJ2-5; len: 15; v_gene: TRBV11-1; CDR3aa: CASSLGQAIQETQYF; CDR3nt: TGTGCCAGCAGCTTGGGGCAGGCCATCCAAGAGACCCAGTACTTC
d_gene: NA; abundance: NA; j_gene: TRBJ2-1; len: 13; v_gene: TRBV7-2; CDR3aa: CASSLEPEDEQFF; CDR3nt: TGTGCCAGCAGCTTAGAACCGGAGGATGAGCAGTTCTTC
d_gene: TRBD1; abundance: NA; j_gene: TRBJ2-2; len: 17; v_gene: TRBV28; CDR3aa: CASSPPYPGQGTGELFF; CDR3nt: TGTGCCAGCAGTCCCCCGTATCCGGGACAGGGGACCGGGGAGCTGTTTTTT
d_gene: NA; abundance: NA; j_gene: TRBJ1-6; len: 14; v_gene: TRBV11-2; CDR3aa: CASSLEHGNSPLHF; CDR3nt: TGTGCCAGCAGCTTGGAACACGGTAATTCACCCCTCCACTTT
d_gene: NA; abundance: few; j_gene: TRBJ1-2; len: 12; v_gene: TRBV2; CDR3aa: CANAQRHYGYTF; CDR3nt: TGTGCCAACGCACAACGGCACTATGGCTACACCTTC
d_gene: NA; abundance: NA; j_gene: TRBJ2-1; len: 13; v_gene: TRBV12-5; CDR3aa: CASGLSGPREQFF; CDR3nt: TGTGCTAGTGGTTTGAGCGGGCCCAGGGAGCAGTTCTTC
d_gene: NA; abundance: NA; j_gene: TRBJ1-1; len: 13; v_gene: TRBV7-2; CDR3aa: CASSLGVIAEAFF; CDR3nt: TGTGCCAGCAGCTTAGGAGTAATCGCTGAAGCTTTCTTT
d_gene: TRBD1; abundance: few; j_gene: TRBJ1-2; len: 18; v_gene: TRBV11-2; CDR3aa: CASSDLRDRVKRNYGYTF; CDR3nt: TGTGCCAGCAGCGACCTCCGGGACAGGGTCAAACGGAACTATGGCTACACCTTC
d_gene: NA; abundance: few; j_gene: TRBJ2-2; len: 16; v_gene: TRBV27; CDR3aa: CASRAAGGPNTGELFF; CDR3nt: TGTGCCAGCAGGGCCGCCGGGGGGCCGAACACCGGGGAGCTGTTTTTT
d_gene: NA; abundance: few; j_gene: TRBJ2-5; len: 13; v_gene: TRBV10-3; CDR3aa: CAIQGNFQETQYF; CDR3nt: TGTGCCATCCAAGGGAACTTCCAAGAGACCCAGTACTTC
d_gene: TRBD1; abundance: few; j_gene: TRBJ1-6; len: 16; v_gene: TRBV6-5; CDR3aa: CASSYAGTANNSPLHF; CDR3nt: TGTGCCAGCAGTTACGCCGGGACAGCGAATAATTCACCCCTCCACTTT
d_gene: TRBD2; abundance: NA; j_gene: TRBJ2-1; len: 16; v_gene: TRBV7-8; CDR3aa: CASSPRTSGSHNEQFF; CDR3nt: TGTGCCAGCAGCCCACGGACTAGCGGGAGTCACAATGAGCAGTTCTTC
d_gene: TRBD2; abundance: NA; j_gene: TRBJ2-4; len: 19; v_gene: TRBV6-1; CDR3aa: CASSPGLAGGNIAKNIQYF; CDR3nt: TGTGCCAGCAGTCCAGGACTAGCGGGGGGTAATATAGCCAAAAACATTCAGTACTTC
d_gene: TRBD2; abundance: few; j_gene: TRBJ2-5; len: 15; v_gene: TRBV6-1; CDR3aa: CASTGLAGGQETQYF; CDR3nt: TGTGCCAGCACCGGACTAGCGGGGGGCCAAGAGACCCAGTACTTC
d_gene: TRBD2; abundance: NA; j_gene: TRBJ2-1; len: 14; v_gene: TRBV18; CDR3aa: CASSPRASGDEQFF; CDR3nt: TGTGCCAGCTCACCACGAGCTAGCGGCGATGAGCAGTTCTTC
d_gene: NA; abundance: medium-sized; j_gene: TRBJ2-5; len: 15; v_gene: TRBV2; CDR3aa: CASRPNRGGQETQYF; CDR3nt: TGTGCCAGCAGGCCCAACAGGGGGGGACAAGAGACCCAGTACTTC
d_gene: NA; abundance: few; j_gene: TRBJ1-6; len: 15; v_gene: TRBV6-1; CDR3aa: CASSVGGFNNSPLHF; CDR3nt: TGTGCCAGCAGTGTTGGAGGGTTCAATAATTCACCCCTCCACTTT
d_gene: NA; abundance: few; j_gene: TRBJ1-5; len: 16; v_gene: TRBV6-1; CDR3aa: CASISGVPSSNQPQHF; CDR3nt: TGTGCCAGCATATCGGGGGTACCTAGTAGCAATCAGCCCCAGCATTTT
d_gene: NA; abundance: few; j_gene: TRBJ1-5; len: 12; v_gene: TRBV6-1; CDR3aa: CASTITDQPQHF; CDR3nt: TGTGCCAGCACTATTACAGATCAGCCCCAGCATTTT
d_gene: NA; abundance: NA; j_gene: TRBJ2-6; len: 15; v_gene: TRBV4-2; CDR3aa: CASSQDGSGANVLTF; CDR3nt: TGTGCCAGCAGCCAAGATGGATCTGGGGCCAACGTCCTGACTTTC
d_gene: TRBD1; abundance: few; j_gene: TRBJ1-5; len: 13; v_gene: TRBV29-1; CDR3aa: CSVADRGGQPQHF; CDR3nt: TGCAGCGTTGCCGACAGGGGAGGTCAGCCCCAGCATTTT
d_gene: TRBD1; abundance: once; j_gene: TRBJ2-7; len: 14; v_gene: TRBV4-3; CDR3aa: CASSQEGTGPPQYF; CDR3nt: TGCGCCAGCAGCCAAGAGGGGACAGGCCCTCCGCAGTACTTC
d_gene: TRBD2; abundance: few; j_gene: TRBJ2-3; len: 16; v_gene: TRBV20-1; CDR3aa: CSATIRGLASTDTQYF; CDR3nt: TGCAGTGCCACCATCCGGGGACTAGCCAGCACAGATACGCAGTATTTT
d_gene: TRBD1; abundance: NA; j_gene: TRBJ1-5; len: 13; v_gene: TRBV6-1; CDR3aa: CASGGTDNQPQHF; CDR3nt: TGTGCCAGCGGAGGGACAGATAATCAGCCCCAGCATTTT
d_gene: NA; abundance: NA; j_gene: TRBJ1-6; len: 11; v_gene: TRBV28; CDR3aa: CASGGVPTLHF; CDR3nt: TGTGCCAGCGGTGGGGTCCCCACCCTCCACTTT
d_gene: NA; abundance: few; j_gene: TRBJ1-5; len: 14; v_gene: TRBV20-1; CDR3aa: CSASGGVRGQPQHF; CDR3nt: TGCAGTGCTAGTGGAGGGGTTCGGGGTCAGCCCCAGCATTTT
d_gene: NA; abundance: NA; j_gene: TRBJ2-2; len: 13; v_gene: TRBV11-3; CDR3aa: CASSSRDTGELFF; CDR3nt: TGTGCCAGCAGCTCGCGGGACACCGGGGAGCTGTTTTTT
d_gene: NA; abundance: NA; j_gene: TRBJ2-3; len: 14; v_gene: TRBV6-2/TRBV6-3; CDR3aa: CASSFFLGTDTQYF; CDR3nt: TGTGCCAGCAGTTTCTTCCTCGGAACAGATACGCAGTATTTT
d_gene: NA; abundance: NA; j_gene: TRBJ2-5; len: 14; v_gene: TRBV2; CDR3aa: CASNPIRGQETQYF; CDR3nt: TGTGCCAGCAACCCGATTCGAGGGCAAGAGACCCAGTACTTC
d_gene: NA; abundance: NA; j_gene: TRBJ2-1; len: 13; v_gene: TRBV6-1; CDR3aa: CASSGAGVGEQFF; CDR3nt: TGTGCCAGCAGTGGGGCTGGGGTGGGCGAGCAGTTCTTC
d_gene: NA; abundance: NA; j_gene: TRBJ1-2; len: 15; v_gene: TRBV7-8; CDR3aa: CASSTQTGVGYGYTF; CDR3nt: TGTGCCAGCAGCACTCAGACGGGGGTTGGGTATGGCTACACCTTC
d_gene: TRBD2; abundance: NA; j_gene: TRBJ2-1; len: 17; v_gene: TRBV28; CDR3aa: CASIMSGGAERYNEQFF; CDR3nt: TGTGCCAGCATCATGAGCGGGGGGGCTGAACGCTACAATGAGCAGTTCTTC
d_gene: NA; abundance: NA; j_gene: TRBJ2-7; len: 15; v_gene: TRBV5-3; CDR3aa: CARSPQAGYSYEQYF; CDR3nt: TGTGCCAGAAGCCCCCAGGCGGGATACTCCTACGAGCAGTACTTC
d_gene: NA; abundance: NA; j_gene: TRBJ1-5; len: 17; v_gene: TRBV4-3; CDR3aa: CASSHDYRDYGNQPQHF; CDR3nt: TGCGCCAGCAGCCATGACTACCGGGACTACGGGAATCAGCCCCAGCATTTT
d_gene: NA; abundance: NA; j_gene: TRBJ2-3; len: 16; v_gene: TRBV5-4; CDR3aa: CASTPRQTTSSDTQYF; CDR3nt: TGTGCCAGCACCCCACGACAGACGACGTCCTCAGATACGCAGTATTTT
d_gene: NA; abundance: NA; j_gene: TRBJ2-3; len: 15; v_gene: TRBV20-1; CDR3aa: CSARDGGTSTDTQYF; CDR3nt: TGCAGTGCTAGAGACGGCGGAACTAGCACAGATACGCAGTATTTT
d_gene: TRBD2; abundance: few; j_gene: TRBJ2-7; len: 16; v_gene: TRBV20-1; CDR3aa: CSARGPLAGVSYEQYF; CDR3nt: TGCAGTGCTAGAGGTCCCCTAGCGGGAGTCTCCTACGAGCAGTACTTC
d_gene: TRBD1; abundance: NA; j_gene: TRBJ2-7; len: 17; v_gene: TRBV5-1; CDR3aa: CASSLDPDRSLPYEQYF; CDR3nt: TGCGCCAGCAGCTTGGACCCGGACAGGTCATTACCCTACGAGCAGTACTTC
d_gene: NA; abundance: NA; j_gene: TRBJ1-1; len: 14; v_gene: TRBV7-9; CDR3aa: CASSLVRDTTEAFF; CDR3nt: TGTGCCAGCAGCTTAGTCCGGGACACCACTGAAGCTTTCTTT
d_gene: NA; abundance: NA; j_gene: TRBJ1-2; len: 13; v_gene: TRBV2; CDR3aa: CASSEALGGGHTF; CDR3nt: TGTGCCAGCAGTGAAGCGCTTGGGGGGGGCCACACCTTC
d_gene: NA; abundance: NA; j_gene: TRBJ2-3; len: 14; v_gene: TRBV18; CDR3aa: CASSPSRSTDTQYF; CDR3nt: TGTGCCAGCTCACCATCGCGATCCACAGATACGCAGTATTTT
d_gene: NA; abundance: few; j_gene: TRBJ2-5; len: 17; v_gene: TRBV11-3; CDR3aa: CASSERMGTSYQETQYF; CDR3nt: TGTGCCAGCAGCGAAAGGATGGGCACATCTTACCAAGAGACCCAGTACTTC